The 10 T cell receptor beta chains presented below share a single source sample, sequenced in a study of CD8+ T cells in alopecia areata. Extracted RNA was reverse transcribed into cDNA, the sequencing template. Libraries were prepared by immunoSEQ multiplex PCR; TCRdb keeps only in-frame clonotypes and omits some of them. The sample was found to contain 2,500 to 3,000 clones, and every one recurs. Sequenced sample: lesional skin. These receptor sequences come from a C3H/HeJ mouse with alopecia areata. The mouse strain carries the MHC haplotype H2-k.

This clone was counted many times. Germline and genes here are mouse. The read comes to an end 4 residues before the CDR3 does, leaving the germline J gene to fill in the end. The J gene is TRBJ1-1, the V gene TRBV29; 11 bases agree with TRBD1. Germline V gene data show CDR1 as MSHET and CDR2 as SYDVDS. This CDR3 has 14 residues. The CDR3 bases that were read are TGTGCTAGCAGCTCGGGACAGGGGGGCGCA. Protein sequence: CASSSGQGGA. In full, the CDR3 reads CASSSGQGGAEVFF.

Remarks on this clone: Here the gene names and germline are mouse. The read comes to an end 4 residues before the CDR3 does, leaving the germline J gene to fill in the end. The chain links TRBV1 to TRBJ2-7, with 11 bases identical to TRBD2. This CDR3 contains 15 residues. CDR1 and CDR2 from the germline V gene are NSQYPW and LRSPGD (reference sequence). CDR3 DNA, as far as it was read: TGCACCTGCAGTGCAGAGGGACTGGGGGTTTAT. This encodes CTCSAEGLGVY. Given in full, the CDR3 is CTCSAEGLGVYEQYF.

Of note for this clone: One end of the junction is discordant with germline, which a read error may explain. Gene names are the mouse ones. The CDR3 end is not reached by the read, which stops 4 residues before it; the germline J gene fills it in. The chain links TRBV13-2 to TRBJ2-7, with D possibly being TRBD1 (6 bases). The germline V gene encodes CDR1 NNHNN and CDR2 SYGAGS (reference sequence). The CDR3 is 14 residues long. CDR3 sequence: CASDDAGQIYEQYF. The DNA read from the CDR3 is TGTGCCAGCGATGATGCCGGACAGATCTAT.

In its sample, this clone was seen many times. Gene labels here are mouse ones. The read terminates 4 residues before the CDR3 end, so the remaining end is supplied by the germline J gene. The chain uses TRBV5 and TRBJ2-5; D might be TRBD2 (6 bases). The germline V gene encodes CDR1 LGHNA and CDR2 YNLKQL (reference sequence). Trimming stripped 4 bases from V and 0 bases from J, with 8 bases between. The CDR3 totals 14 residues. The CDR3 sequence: CASSPLGNQDTQYF. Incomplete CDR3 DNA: TGTGCCAGCAGCCCTCTGGGGAACCAAGAC.

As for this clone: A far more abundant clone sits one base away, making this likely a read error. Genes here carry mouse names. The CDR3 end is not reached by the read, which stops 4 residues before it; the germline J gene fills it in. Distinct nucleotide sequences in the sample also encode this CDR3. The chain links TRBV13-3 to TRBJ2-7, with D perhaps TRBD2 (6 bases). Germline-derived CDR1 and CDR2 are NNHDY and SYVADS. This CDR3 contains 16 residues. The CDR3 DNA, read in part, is TGTGCCAGCAGTGATGCAGAGGGACTTGGGGTTTAT. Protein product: CASSDAEGLGVY. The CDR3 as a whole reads CASSDAEGLGVYEQYF.

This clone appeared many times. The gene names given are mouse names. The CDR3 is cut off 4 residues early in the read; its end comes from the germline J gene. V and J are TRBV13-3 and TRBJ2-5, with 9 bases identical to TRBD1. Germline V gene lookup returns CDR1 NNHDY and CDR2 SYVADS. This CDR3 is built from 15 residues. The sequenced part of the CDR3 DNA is TGTGCCAGCAGTGATGCAGGGACAGGGCTGGAC. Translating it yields CASSDAGTGLD. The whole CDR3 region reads CASSDAGTGLDTQYF.

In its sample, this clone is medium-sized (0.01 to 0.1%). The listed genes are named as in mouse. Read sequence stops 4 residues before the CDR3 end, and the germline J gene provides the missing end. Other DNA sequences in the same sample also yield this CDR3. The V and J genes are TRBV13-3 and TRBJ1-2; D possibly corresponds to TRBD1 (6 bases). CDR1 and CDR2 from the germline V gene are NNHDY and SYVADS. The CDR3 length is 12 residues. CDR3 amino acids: CASSGRGGDYTF. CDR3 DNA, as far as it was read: TGTGCCAGCAGTGGCAGGGGAGGC.

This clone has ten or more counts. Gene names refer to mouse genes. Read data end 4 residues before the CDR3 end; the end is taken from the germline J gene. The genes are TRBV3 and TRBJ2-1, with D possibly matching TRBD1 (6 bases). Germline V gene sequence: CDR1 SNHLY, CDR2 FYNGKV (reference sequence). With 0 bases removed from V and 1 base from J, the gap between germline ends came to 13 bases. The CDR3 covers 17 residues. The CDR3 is CASSLAPPGQNYAEQFF. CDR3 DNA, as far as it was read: TGTGCCAGCAGCTTAGCGCCTCCGGGACAAAACTATGCT.

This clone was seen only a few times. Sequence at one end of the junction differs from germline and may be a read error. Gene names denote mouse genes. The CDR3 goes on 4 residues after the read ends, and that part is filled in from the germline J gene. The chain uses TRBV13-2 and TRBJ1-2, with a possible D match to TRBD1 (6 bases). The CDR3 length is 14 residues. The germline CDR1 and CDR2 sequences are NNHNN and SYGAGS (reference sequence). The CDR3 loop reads CASSDGLGGRDYTF. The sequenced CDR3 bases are TGTGCCAGCAGTGATGGACTGGGGGGGCGC.

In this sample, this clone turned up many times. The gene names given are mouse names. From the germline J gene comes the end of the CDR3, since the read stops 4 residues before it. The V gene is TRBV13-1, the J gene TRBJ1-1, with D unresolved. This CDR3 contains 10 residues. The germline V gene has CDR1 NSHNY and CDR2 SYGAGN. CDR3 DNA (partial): TGTGCCAGCAGCCAACAA. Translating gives CASSQQ. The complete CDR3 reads CASSQQEVFF.